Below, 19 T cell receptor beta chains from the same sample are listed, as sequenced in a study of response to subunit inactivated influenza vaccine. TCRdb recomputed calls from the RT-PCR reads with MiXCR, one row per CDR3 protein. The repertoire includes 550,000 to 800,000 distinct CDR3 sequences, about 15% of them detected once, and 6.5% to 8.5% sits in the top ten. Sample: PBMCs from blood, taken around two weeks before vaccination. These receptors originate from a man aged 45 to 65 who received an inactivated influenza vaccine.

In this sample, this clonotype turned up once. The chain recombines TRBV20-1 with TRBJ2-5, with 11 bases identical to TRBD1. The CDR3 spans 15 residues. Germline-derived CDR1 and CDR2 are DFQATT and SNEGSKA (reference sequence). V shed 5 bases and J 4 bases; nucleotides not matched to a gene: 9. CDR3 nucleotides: TGCAGTGCTCTAGGACAGGGGGCGAGGGGAGAGACCCAGTACTTC. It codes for CSALGQGARGETQYF.

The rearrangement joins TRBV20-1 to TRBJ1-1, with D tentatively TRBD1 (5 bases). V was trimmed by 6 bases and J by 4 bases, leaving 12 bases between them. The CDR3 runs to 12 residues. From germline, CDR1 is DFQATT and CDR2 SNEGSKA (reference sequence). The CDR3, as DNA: TGCAGTGCCCCCCACGGGGGCACTGAAGCTTTCTTT. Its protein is CSAPHGGTEAFF.

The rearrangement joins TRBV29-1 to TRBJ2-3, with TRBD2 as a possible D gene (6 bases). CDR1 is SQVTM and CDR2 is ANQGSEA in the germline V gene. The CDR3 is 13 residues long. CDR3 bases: TGCAGTGTCGGGACTCATGCCACAGATACGCAGTATTTT. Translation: CSVGTHATDTQYF.

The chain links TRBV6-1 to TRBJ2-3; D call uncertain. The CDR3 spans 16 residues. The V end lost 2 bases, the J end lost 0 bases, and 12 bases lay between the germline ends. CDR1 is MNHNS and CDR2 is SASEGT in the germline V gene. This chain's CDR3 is CASSENTARSTDTQYF. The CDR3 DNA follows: TGTGCCAGCAGTGAAAATACGGCACGGAGCACAGATACGCAGTATTTT.

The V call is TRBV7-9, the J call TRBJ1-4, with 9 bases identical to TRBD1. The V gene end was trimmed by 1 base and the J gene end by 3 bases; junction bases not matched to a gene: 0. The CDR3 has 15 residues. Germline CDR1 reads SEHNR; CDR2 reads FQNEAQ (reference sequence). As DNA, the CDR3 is TGTGCCAGCAGCTTAGGGGACAGGGCTAATGAAAAACTGTTTTTT. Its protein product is CASSLGDRANEKLFF.

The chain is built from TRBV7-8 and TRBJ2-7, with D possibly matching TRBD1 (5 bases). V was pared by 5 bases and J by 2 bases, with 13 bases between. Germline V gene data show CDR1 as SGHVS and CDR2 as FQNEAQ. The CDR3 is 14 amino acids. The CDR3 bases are TGTGCCAGCAGCGCCCACCAGGGTCCCTACGAGCAGTACTTC. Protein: CASSAHQGPYEQYF.

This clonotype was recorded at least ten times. DNA for the CDR3: TGTGCCAGCAGCTTAGATGGCAGGACTGACGAGCAGTACTTC. Amino acid sequence: CASSLDGRTDEQYF. This chain joins TRBV7-2 and TRBJ2-7; TRBD2 is a possible D gene (5 bases). V gave up 1 base and J gave up 5 bases, with 12 bases separating them. This CDR3 spans 14 amino acids. Germline V gives CDR1 SGHTA, CDR2 FQGNSA.

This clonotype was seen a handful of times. CDR3 protein: CASSPTTREGRLEFF. The CDR3 DNA is TGTGCCAGCAGCCCGACCACGCGGGAGGGCCGCTTGGAGTTCTTC. The V and J genes are TRBV4-2 and TRBJ2-1, with 9 positions matching TRBD2. CDR3 size: 15 residues. With V trimmed by 4 bases and J by 14 bases, 15 bases remained unmatched. Germline V gene lookup returns CDR1 LGHNA and CDR2 YNFKEQ.

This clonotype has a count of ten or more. The CDR3 is CSAKVAYFGSDSYEQYF. The CDR3 region has the DNA TGCAGTGCTAAGGTTGCTTATTTCGGGAGTGACTCCTACGAGCAGTACTTC. The chain has TRBV20-1 and TRBJ2-7, with D possibly being TRBD2 (6 bases). Deletions cut 4 bases from V and 0 bases from J, with 22 bases between. The germline CDR1 and CDR2 sequences are DFQATT and SNEGSKA (reference sequence). The CDR3 sequence is 17 residues long.

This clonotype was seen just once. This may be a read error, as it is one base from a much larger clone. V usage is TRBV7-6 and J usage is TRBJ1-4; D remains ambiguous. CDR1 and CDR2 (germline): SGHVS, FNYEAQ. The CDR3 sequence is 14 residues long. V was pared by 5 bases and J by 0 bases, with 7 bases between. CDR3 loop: CASSPRSTNEKLFF. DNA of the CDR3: TGTGCCAGCAGCCCGAGGTCAACTAATGAAAAACTGTTTTTT.

The CDR3, as DNA: TGCAGTGCTAATGCGGGGGGGGGCTCCTACAATGAGCAGTTCTTC. Translating gives CSANAGGGSYNEQFF. The gene calls are TRBV20-1 and TRBJ2-1, with 9 bases identical to TRBD2. CDR1 DFQATT and CDR2 SNEGSKA come from the germline V gene (reference sequence). The CDR3 has 15 residues. Unmatched junction bases numbered 4, after V lost 4 bases and J lost 0 bases.

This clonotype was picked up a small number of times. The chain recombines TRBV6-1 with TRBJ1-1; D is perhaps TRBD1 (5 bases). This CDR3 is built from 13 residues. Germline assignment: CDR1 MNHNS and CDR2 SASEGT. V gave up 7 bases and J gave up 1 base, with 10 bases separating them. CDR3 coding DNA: TGTGCCAGCAAACTACAGGAGAACACTGAAGCTTTCTTT. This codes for CASKLQENTEAFF.

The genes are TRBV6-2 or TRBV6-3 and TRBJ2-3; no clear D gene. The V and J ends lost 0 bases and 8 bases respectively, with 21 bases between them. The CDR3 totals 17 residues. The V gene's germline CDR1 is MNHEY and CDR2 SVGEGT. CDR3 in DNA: TGTGCCAGCAGTTACTCGTTAGGCGACATACCACTCGCTACGCAGTATTTT. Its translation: CASSYSLGDIPLATQYF.

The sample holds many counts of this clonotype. The CDR3 reads CASSPSGWSGGGYTF. As DNA, the CDR3 is TGTGCCAGCAGCCCCTCGGGGTGGTCAGGGGGCGGCTACACCTTC. The chain has TRBV7-2 and TRBJ1-2; 8 positions agree with TRBD1. V lost 5 bases, J lost 8 bases, and 13 bases stayed unmatched. Germline V gene sequence: CDR1 SGHTA, CDR2 FQGNSA. This CDR3 contains 15 residues.

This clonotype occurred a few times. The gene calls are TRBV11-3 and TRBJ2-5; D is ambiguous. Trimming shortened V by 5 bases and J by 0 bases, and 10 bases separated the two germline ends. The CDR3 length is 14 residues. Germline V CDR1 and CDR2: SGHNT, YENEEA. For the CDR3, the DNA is TGTGCCAGCAGCCCAGAAGGGTACCAAGAGACCCAGTACTTC. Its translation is CASSPEGYQETQYF.

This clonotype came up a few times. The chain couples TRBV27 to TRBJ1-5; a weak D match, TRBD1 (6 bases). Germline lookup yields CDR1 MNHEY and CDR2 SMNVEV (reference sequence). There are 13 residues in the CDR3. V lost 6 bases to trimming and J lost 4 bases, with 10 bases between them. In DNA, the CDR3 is TGTGCCAGCAGCCAGGGGAATAATCAGCCCCAGCATTTT. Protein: CASSQGNNQPQHF.

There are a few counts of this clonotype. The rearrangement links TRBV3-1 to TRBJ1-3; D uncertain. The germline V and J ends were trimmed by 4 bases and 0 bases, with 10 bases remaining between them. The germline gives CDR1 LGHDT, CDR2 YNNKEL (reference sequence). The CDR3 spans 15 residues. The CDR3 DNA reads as TGTGCCAGCAGCCCTCGACCGGACTCTGGAAACACCATATATTTT. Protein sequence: CASSPRPDSGNTIYF.

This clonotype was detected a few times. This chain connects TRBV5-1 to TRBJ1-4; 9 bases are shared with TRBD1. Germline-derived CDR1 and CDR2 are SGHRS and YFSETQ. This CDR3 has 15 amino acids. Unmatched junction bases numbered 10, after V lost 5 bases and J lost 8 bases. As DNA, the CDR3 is TGCGCCAGCAGTTTGCCGGGACAGGGAGTAGAAAAACTGTTTTTT. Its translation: CASSLPGQGVEKLFF.

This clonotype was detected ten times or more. Here the CDR3 DNA reads TGTGCCAGCAGGCCGGGACAGGGGGGGTACGAGCAGTACTTC. Its protein product is CASRPGQGGYEQYF. V gene TRBV12-3 or TRBV12-4 combines with J gene TRBJ2-7; TRBD1 aligns across 11 bases. V shed 6 bases, J shed 4 bases, and the junction held 5 bases outside the gene matches. The CDR3 contains 14 residues.